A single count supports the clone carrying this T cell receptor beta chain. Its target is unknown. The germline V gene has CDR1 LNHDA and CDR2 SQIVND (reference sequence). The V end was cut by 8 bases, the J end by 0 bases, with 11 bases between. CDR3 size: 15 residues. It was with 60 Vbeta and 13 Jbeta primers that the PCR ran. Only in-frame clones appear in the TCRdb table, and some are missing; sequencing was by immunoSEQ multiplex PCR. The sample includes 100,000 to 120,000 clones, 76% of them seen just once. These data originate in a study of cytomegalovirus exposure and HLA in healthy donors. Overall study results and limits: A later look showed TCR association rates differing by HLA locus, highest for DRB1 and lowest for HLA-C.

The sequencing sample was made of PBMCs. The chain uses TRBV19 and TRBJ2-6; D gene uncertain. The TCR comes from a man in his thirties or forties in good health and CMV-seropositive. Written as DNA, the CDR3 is TGTGCCAGTGCCACAGATTACTCTGGGGCCAACGTCCTGACTTTC. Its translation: CASATDYSGANVLTF.